The 15 T cell receptor beta chains below come from one sample, sequenced in a study of T cell repertoires in cytomegalovirus infection. The antigens of these receptors remain unknown. TCRdb reprocessed the reads with MiXCR, giving one entry per CDR3 protein. The table shows roughly 990,000 distinct CDR3 sequences, with about a third occurring only once. Sequenced here: cultured CD8+ T cells from PBMCs, sampled from culture after CMV antigen stimulation. Receptor source: a human donor in good health (CMV status not recorded). Some clones in this sample may be carry-over from other donors' samples.

This clonotype came up a few times. V and J are TRBV4-1 and TRBJ2-3; no clear D gene. In germline, CDR1 is MGHRA, CDR2 YSYEKL. Trimming removed 4 bases from V and 2 bases from J, with 16 bases in between. This CDR3 comprises 16 residues. The CDR3 nucleotides are TGCGCCAGCAGCCTCACCGGGCCCGGGCCCACAGATACGCAGTATTTT. Residues: CASSLTGPGPTDTQYF.

This clonotype was observed once. V and J are TRBV27 and TRBJ2-7; 10 bases agree with TRBD1. Per the germline V gene, CDR1 is MNHEY and CDR2 is SMNVEV (reference sequence). The CDR3 consists of 14 residues. J lost 2 bases, V lost 7 bases, and 5 bases had no gene match. The CDR3 nucleotides are TGTGCCAGCAAGACAGGGGGCGCGGCCTACGAGCAGTACGTC. Translating it yields CASKTGGAAYEQYV.

This clonotype has just a few counts. The rearrangement uses TRBV27 and TRBJ2-5, with 8 bases matching TRBD2. Germline lookup yields CDR1 MNHEY and CDR2 SMNVEV (reference sequence). V lost 2 bases to trimming and J lost 2 bases; unmatched junction nucleotides: 7. The CDR3 is 16 residues long. The CDR3 coding sequence is TGTGCCAGCAGTTTAATGGTAGCGGGACCTCAAGAGACCCAGTACTTC. This translates into CASSLMVAGPQETQYF.

This clonotype was found once. One end of the junction does not line up with germline, which may come from a read error. V usage is TRBV4-1 and J usage is TRBJ1-4; tentatively, D is TRBD1 (5 bases). The CDR3 extends over 15 amino acids. CDR1 and CDR2 (germline): MGHRA, YSYEKL. Here the CDR3 reads CASSQVGGVNEKLFF. As DNA, the CDR3 is TGTGCCAGCAGCCAAGTTGGAGGGGTTAATGAAAAACTGTTTTTT.

CDR3: CASRRTGDEQYF. The DNA of the CDR3 is TGTGCCAGCAGGCGGACAGGGGACGAGCAGTACTTC. J is TRBJ2-7 and V is TRBV14; 9 bases fit TRBD1. The CDR3 is 12 residues long. V lost 6 bases, J lost 5 bases, and 2 bases stayed unmatched. Germline CDR1 and CDR2: SGHDN and FVKESK.

This chain joins TRBV7-9 and TRBJ1-3; possible D gene TRBD1, 5 bases. The CDR3 spans 13 residues. Germline assignment: CDR1 SEHNR and CDR2 FQNEAQ (reference sequence). The V and J ends lost 6 bases and 3 bases respectively, with 9 bases between them. The CDR3 nucleotides are TGTGCCAGCAGGCAGGGTCGTGGAAACACCATATATTTT. Its protein is CASRQGRGNTIYF.

This clonotype was counted a single time. The V gene is TRBV9, the J gene TRBJ2-1, with D unresolved. CDR3 length: 12 residues. V was shortened by 0 bases and J by 9 bases, with 7 bases between the two germline ends. Germline V lookup: CDR1 SGDLS, CDR2 YYNGEE. The CDR3 loop is CASSVGNLEQFF. CDR3 DNA: TGTGCCAGCAGCGTAGGTAATCTTGAGCAGTTCTTC.

The chain has TRBV4-1 and TRBJ1-5, with D unresolved. The CDR3 sequence is 14 residues long. Trimming cost V 0 bases and J 8 bases, with 11 bases left between them. The germline CDR1 and CDR2 sequences are MGHRA and YSYEKL. CDR3 sequence reads: CASSQDGAFEPQHF. The CDR3 coding sequence is TGCGCCAGCAGCCAAGACGGTGCTTTCGAGCCCCAGCATTTT.

Note on this clonotype: This may be a read error: a much more frequent sequence differs by one nucleotide. The conserved final phenylalanine or tryptophan is absent from the CDR3, which likely points to a read error. The J gene is TRBJ2-1, the V gene TRBV7-6, with 12 bases fitting TRBD2. Germline V gene sequence: CDR1 SGHVS, CDR2 FNYEAQ. J was trimmed by 4 bases and V by 5 bases; bases with no gene match: 9. CDR3 size: 17 residues. In DNA, the CDR3 is TGTGCCAGCAGCCCCAGGACTAGCGGGGAGCATTACAATGAGCAGTTCTCC. Its protein product is CASSPRTSGEHYNEQFS.

This clonotype was seen more than once but under ten times. V gene TRBV5-6 combines with J gene TRBJ2-3, with no clear D. Germline assignment: CDR1 SGHDT and CDR2 YYEEEE. The V end was cut by 0 bases, the J end by 1 base, with 9 bases between. The CDR3 totals 15 residues. The CDR3 nucleotides read TGTGCCAGCAGCTTGGGCCGTCGTGGCACAGATACGCAGTATTTT. Protein product: CASSLGRRGTDTQYF.

The chain employs TRBV6-5 and TRBJ2-5; TRBD2 is a possible D gene (6 bases). This CDR3 is 19 amino acids long. The germline CDR1 and CDR2 sequences are MNHEY and SVGAGI. Trimming removed 4 bases at V and 0 bases at J, with 24 bases between. CDR3 in DNA: TGTGCCAGCAGTTCCCGGGATGATGGAGGGTATCCGGACCAAGAGACCCAGTACTTC. It yields the protein CASSSRDDGGYPDQETQYF.

This clonotype appeared a single time. The chain has TRBV6-1 and TRBJ1-6, with a weak D call TRBD1 (6 bases). Germline CDR1 is MNHNS and CDR2 is SASEGT. This CDR3 region has 13 residues. Trimming cost V 6 bases and J 10 bases, with 13 bases left between them. The CDR3 nucleotides read TGTGCCAGCAGCGGGACATGGGTCTCACCCCTCCACTTT. Its translation: CASSGTWVSPLHF.

This chain connects TRBV6-2 or TRBV6-3 to TRBJ1-5, with 7 bases fitting TRBD1. Trimming cost V 6 bases and J 3 bases; bases outside gene matches: 5. The CDR3 length is 14 residues. Germline-derived CDR1 and CDR2 are MNHEY and SVGEGT. The CDR3 DNA reads TGTGCCAGCAGCGGGACAGCCATCAATCAGCCCCAGCATTTT. It yields the protein CASSGTAINQPQHF.

The chain combines TRBV28 with TRBJ1-1, with 8 bases lining up with TRBD1. V lost 3 bases to trimming and J lost 4 bases; unmatched junction nucleotides: 4. There are 14 residues in the CDR3. Germline CDR1 reads MDHEN; CDR2 reads SYDVKM. The DNA for the CDR3 is TGTGCCAGCAGTTTTACAGGGGGGTCCACTGAAGCTTTCTTT. It translates to CASSFTGGSTEAFF.

The J gene is TRBJ2-3, the V gene TRBV4-1; 10 bases align to TRBD2. The CDR3 sequence is 17 residues long. The V gene's germline CDR1 is MGHRA and CDR2 YSYEKL. Unmatched junction bases numbered 6, after V lost 0 bases and J lost 3 bases. CDR3 protein: CASSQDIAGGRTDTQYF. As DNA, the CDR3 is TGCGCCAGCAGCCAAGATATAGCGGGGGGCCGTACAGATACGCAGTATTTT.